This TCR beta chain originates from a study of blood T cells in healthy people across ages. Regarding the study as a whole: Researchers report that TCR beta diversity correlated strongly with naive T cell percentage. Bulk PBMC profiling left naive and antigen-experienced comparisons inconclusive.

Germline values: CDR1 SQVTM, CDR2 ANQGSEA. CDR3 length equals 12 residues. The germline V and J ends were trimmed by 5 bases and 1 base, with 9 bases remaining between them. It was with a sample-barcoded 5' primer and a J-beta primer mix that a second PCR of about 7 to 12 cycles was run. TCRdb processed the 5' RACE reads anew with MiXCR; each CDR3 protein has one entry. The sample includes over 600,000 distinct CDR3 sequences, approximately 53% of them seen just once. There were healthy Caucasian individuals from Russia, aged about 6 to 95, serving as donors. Drawing of peripheral blood yielded ten milliliters from each donor. This clonotype came up a few times. Antigen specificity is unknown.

Input material: blood. The sequence derives from a middle-aged man in good health. The gene calls are TRBV29-1 and TRBJ2-7; the D is unclear. CDR3 in amino acids: CSVSPTSYEQYF. CDR3 nucleotide sequence: TGCAGCGTTTCCCCCACTTCCTACGAGCAGTACTTC.